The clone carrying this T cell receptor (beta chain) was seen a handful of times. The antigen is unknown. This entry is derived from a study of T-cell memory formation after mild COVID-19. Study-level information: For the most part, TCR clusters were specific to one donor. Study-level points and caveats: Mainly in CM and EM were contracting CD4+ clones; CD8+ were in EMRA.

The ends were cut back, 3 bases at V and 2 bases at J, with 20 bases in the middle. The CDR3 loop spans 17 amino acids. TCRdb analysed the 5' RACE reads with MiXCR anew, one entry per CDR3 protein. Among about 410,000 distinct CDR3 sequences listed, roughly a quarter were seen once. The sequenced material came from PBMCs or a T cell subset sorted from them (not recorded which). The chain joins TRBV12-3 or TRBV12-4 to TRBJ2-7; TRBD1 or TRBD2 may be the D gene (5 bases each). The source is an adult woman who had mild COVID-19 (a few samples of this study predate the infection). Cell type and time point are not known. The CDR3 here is CASSFSFWDDQTYEQYF. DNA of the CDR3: TGTGCCAGCAGTTTTAGTTTTTGGGACGACCAAACCTACGAGCAGTACTTC.